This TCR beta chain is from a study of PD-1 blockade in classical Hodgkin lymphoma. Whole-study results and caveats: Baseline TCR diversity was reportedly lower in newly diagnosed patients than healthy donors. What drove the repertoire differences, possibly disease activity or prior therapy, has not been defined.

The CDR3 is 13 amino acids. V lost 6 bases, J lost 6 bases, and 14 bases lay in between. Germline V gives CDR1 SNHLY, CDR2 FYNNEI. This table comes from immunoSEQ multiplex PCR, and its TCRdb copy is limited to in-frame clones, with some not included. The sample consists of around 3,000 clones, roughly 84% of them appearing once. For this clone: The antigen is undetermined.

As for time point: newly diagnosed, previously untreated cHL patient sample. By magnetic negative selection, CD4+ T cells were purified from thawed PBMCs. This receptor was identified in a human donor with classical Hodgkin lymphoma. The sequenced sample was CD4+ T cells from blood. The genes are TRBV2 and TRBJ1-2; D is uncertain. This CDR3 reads CASRGPRYHGYTF. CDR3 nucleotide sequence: TGTGCCAGCAGAGGTCCGAGGTATCATGGCTACACCTTC.